The 3 T cell receptor beta chains below come from one sample, sequenced in a study of blood T cell repertoires in COVID-19. Measured with immunoSEQ multiplex PCR; TCRdb has only the in-frame clones, and not every one. This table has some 250,000 clones, around four fifths appearing once. Material for sequencing was PBMCs or T cells enriched from blood (not recorded which). These receptors were obtained from a man between 35 and 55 years old who had recovered from COVID-19.

This chain connects TRBV3-1 (or the pseudogene TRBV3-2) to TRBJ2-3; D remains unclear. Per the germline V gene, CDR1 is LGHDT and CDR2 is YNNKEL (reference sequence). V lost 1 base, J lost 1 base, and 9 bases lay in between. The CDR3 consists of 15 residues. CDR3 nucleotide sequence: TGTGCCAGCAGCCAAGTCCGGGTTCGCACAGATACGCAGTATTTT. It translates to CASSQVRVRTDTQYF.

The chain couples TRBV4-1 to TRBJ2-1; 10 nucleotides align to TRBD1. J was trimmed by 5 bases and V by 7 bases; bases with no gene match: 5. Germline CDR1 MGHRA, CDR2 YSYEKL. This CDR3 has 14 amino acids. CDR3 nucleotide sequence: TGCGCCAGCACCCCGGGACAGGGGCACAATGAGCAGTTCTTC. Protein sequence: CASTPGQGHNEQFF.

This chain uses TRBV20-1 with TRBJ1-5; a possible D gene is TRBD1 (6 bases). Trimming took 3 bases from V and 11 from J, leaving 11 bases between them. Germline assignment: CDR1 DFQATT and CDR2 SNEGSKA (reference sequence). The CDR3 is 11 amino acids. CDR3: CSASNRDTQHF. DNA for the CDR3: TGCAGTGCTAGCAATCGGGACACCCAGCATTTT.